Detailed here is one TCR beta chain. V lost 9 bases to trimming and J lost 8 bases; unmatched junction nucleotides: 9. The CDR3 length is 12 residues. Per the germline V gene, CDR1 is LNHDA and CDR2 is SQIVND (reference sequence). These data come from a study of T-cell reconstitution after alpha-beta-depleted transplantation in children. For TCRbeta, the library was prepared with unique molecular identifiers. TCRdb reanalysed the PCR reads using MiXCR and keeps one entry per CDR3 protein. The sample contains fewer than 550,000 distinct CDR3 sequences, around 10% of which appear only once. The receptor's source is a female patient aged 2 to 10 who had a stem cell transplant for aplastic anemia, so the T cells may come from the graft donor. This chain joins TRBV19 and TRBJ1-1; 7 nucleotides match TRBD1. Sequencing used PBMCs, mostly from graft donor cells, obtained 180 days after TCRalphabeta/CD19-depleted stem cell transplant. The CDR3: CASRGGGQEAFF. DNA for the CDR3: TGTGCCAGCAGGGGGGGGGGACAGGAAGCTTTCTTT.